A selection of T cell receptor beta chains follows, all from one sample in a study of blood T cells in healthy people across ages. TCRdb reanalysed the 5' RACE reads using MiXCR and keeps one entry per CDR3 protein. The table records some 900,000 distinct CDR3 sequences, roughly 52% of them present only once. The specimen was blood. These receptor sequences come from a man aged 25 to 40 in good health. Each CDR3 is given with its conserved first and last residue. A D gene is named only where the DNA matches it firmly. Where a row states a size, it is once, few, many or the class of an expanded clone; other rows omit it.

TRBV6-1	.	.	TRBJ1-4	CASSIQLLPLDVLFF	TGTGCCAGCAGTATACAGCTTTTACCCCTCGATGTGCTGTTTTTT
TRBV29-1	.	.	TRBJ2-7	CSVGPEAYEQYF	TGCAGCGTTGGGCCGGAAGCCTACGAGCAGTACTTC
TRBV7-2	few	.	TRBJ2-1	CASSLAPGLDHEQFF	TGTGCCAGCAGCTTAGCACCGGGACTTGACCATGAGCAGTTCTTC
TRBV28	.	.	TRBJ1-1	CASRAPGRGGEAFF	TGTGCCAGCAGGGCCCCCGGCAGGGGAGGTGAAGCTTTCTTT
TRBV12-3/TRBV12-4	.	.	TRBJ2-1	CASNEPGGHNNEQFF	TGTGCCAGCAATGAGCCCGGGGGGCATAACAATGAGCAGTTCTTC
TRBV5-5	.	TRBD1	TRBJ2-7	CASSFSPDRELYEQYF	TGTGCCAGCAGCTTCTCCCCGGACAGGGAGCTTTACGAGCAGTACTTC
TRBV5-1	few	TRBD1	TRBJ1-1	CASSSPGGGSTEAFF	TGCGCCAGCAGCTCGCCAGGGGGTGGGAGCACTGAAGCTTTCTTT
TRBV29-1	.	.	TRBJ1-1	CSVGQWNTEAFF	TGCAGCGTCGGACAGTGGAACACTGAAGCTTTCTTT
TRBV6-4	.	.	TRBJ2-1	CASSEVGRVPYNEQFF	TGTGCCAGCAGTGAGGTGGGCAGGGTTCCCTACAATGAGCAGTTCTTC
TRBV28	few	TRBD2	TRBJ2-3	CASSLRGGADTQYF	TGTGCCAGCAGTTTGAGGGGAGGGGCAGATACGCAGTATTTT
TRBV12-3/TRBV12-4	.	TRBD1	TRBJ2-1	CASSSATGWDNEQFF	TGTGCCAGCAGTTCTGCGACAGGGTGGGACAATGAGCAGTTCTTC
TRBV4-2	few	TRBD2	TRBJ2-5	CASSQDASGGVETQYF	TGTGCCAGCAGCCAAGATGCTAGCGGAGGTGTGGAGACCCAGTACTTC
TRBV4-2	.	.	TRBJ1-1	CASSQEVANTEAFF	TGTGCCAGCAGCCAAGAAGTGGCGAACACTGAAGCTTTCTTT
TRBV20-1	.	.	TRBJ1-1	CSAREGVNAFF	TGCAGTGCTAGAGAAGGCGTGAATGCTTTCTTT
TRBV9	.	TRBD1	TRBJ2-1	CASSPLSGTGESEQFF	TGTGCCAGCAGCCCACTGTCCGGGACAGGGGAAAGTGAGCAGTTCTTC
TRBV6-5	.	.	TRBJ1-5	CASSYASLAQPQHF	TGTGCCAGCAGTTACGCTAGTTTGGCTCAGCCCCAGCATTTT
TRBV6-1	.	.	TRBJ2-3	CASRTEVADTQYF	TGTGCCAGCAGAACAGAAGTGGCAGATACGCAGTATTTT
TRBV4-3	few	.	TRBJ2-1	CASSLNLPNEQFF	TGCGCCAGCAGTTTAAACCTCCCAAATGAGCAGTTCTTC
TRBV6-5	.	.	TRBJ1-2	CASSYIQGSNYGYTF	TGTGCCAGCAGTTACATACAGGGCTCTAACTATGGCTACACCTTC
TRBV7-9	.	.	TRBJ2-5	CASSDQGTSQETQYF	TGTGCCAGCAGCGACCAGGGAACTAGCCAAGAGACCCAGTACTTC
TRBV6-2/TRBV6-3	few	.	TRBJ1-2	CASSYTYRGYTF	TGTGCCAGCAGTTACACATACCGTGGCTACACCTTC
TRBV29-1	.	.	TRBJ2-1	CSVGGGPGQRTYNEQFF	TGCAGCGTTGGTGGCGGCCCCGGGCAAAGGACCTACAATGAGCAGTTCTTC
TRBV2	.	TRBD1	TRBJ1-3	CASSEKGTGTGNTIYF	TGTGCCAGCAGTGAGAAAGGGACAGGGACTGGAAACACCATATATTTT
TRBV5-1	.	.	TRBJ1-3	CASSPTPTGAGGNTIYF	TGCGCCAGCAGCCCGACCCCGACAGGAGCTGGTGGAAACACCATATATTTT
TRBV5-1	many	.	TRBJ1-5	CASSLSSQQPQHF	TGCGCCAGCAGCTTGTCTAGTCAACAGCCCCAGCATTTT
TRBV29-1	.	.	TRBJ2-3	CSVELSLTDTQYF	TGCAGCGTTGAACTCTCCCTCACAGATACGCAGTATTTT
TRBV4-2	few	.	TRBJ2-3	CASSQDFDGVRDTQYF	TGTGCCAGCAGCCAAGATTTCGACGGGGTCAGGGATACGCAGTATTTT
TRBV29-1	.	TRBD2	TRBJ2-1	CSSLAGGHYNEQFF	TGCAGCTCCCTAGCGGGGGGCCACTACAATGAGCAGTTCTTC
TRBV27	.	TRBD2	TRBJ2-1	CASSPSSGGLRYYNEQFF	TGTGCCAGCAGTCCTTCTAGCGGGGGGCTTCGGTACTACAATGAGCAGTTCTTC
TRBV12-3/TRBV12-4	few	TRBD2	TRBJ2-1	CASSLRRGVGEQFF	TGTGCCAGCAGTTTAAGGCGGGGGGTTGGTGAGCAGTTCTTC
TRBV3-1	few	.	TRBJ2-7	CASSQGGRGSYEQYF	TGTGCCAGCAGCCAAGGCGGGCGGGGATCCTACGAGCAGTACTTC
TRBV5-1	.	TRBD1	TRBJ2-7	CASTSKRGQGAHEQYF	TGCGCCAGCACCTCAAAGAGAGGACAGGGGGCCCATGAGCAGTACTTC
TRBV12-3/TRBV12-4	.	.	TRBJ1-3	CASSFQSLSGNTIYF	TGTGCCAGCAGTTTCCAGTCCCTCTCTGGAAACACCATATATTTT
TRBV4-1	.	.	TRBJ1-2	CASSPGPDTFYGYTF	TGCGCCAGCAGCCCGGGACCCGACACTTTCTATGGCTACACCTTC
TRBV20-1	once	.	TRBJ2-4	CSARDRTLEQYF	TGCAGTGCTAGAGATCGGACGTTGGAGCAGTACTTC
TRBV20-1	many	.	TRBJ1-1	CSAGKTGLNTEAFF	TGCAGTGCGGGTAAGACAGGTTTAAACACTGAAGCTTTCTTT
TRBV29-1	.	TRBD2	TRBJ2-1	CSVRLGTSGGEGVYNEQFF	TGCAGCGTTCGACTTGGGACTAGCGGGGGGGAAGGGGTTTACAATGAGCAGTTCTTC